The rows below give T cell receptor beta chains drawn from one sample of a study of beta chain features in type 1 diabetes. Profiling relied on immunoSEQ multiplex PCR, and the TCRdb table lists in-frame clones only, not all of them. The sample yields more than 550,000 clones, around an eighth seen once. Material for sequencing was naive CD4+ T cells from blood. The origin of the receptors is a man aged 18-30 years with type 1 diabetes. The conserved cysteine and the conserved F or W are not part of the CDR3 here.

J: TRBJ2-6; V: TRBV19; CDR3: ASSDALVPGANVLT
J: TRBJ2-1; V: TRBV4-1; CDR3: ASSFSGIAPNEQF
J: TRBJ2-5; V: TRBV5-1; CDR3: ASSLALGETQY
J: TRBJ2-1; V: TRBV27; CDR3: ASSSPLNEQF
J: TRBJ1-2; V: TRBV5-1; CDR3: ASSPDRDLRGVVNYGYT
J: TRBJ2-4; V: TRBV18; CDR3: ASSPSQGLAKNIQY
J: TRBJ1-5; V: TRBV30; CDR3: AWSDLDGQPQH
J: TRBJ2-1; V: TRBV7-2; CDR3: ASSQKREGYNEQF
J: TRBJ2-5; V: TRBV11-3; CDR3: ASSRAGHETQY
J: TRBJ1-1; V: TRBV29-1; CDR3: SVSNTGEGEAF
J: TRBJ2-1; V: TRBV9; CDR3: ASSVSGQGYNEQF
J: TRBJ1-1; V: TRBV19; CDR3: ASSIDNTEAF
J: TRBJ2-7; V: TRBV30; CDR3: AWSGGYRLRYEQY
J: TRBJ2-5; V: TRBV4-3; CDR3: ASSQSGTSGALETQY
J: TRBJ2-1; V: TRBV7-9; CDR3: ASSFRDRENEQF
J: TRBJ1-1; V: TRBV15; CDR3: ATSRAVVSVEAF
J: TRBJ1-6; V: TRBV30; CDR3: AWRLPSSYNSPLH